The 20 T cell receptor beta chains listed next were all sequenced from one sample in a study of T cells in Graves' hyperthyroidism and ophthalmopathy. TCR beta CDR3 sequences were amplified from RNA transcripts. TCR CDR3 regions were first amplified by RT-PCR with HTBI primers. From the multiplex PCR reads, TCRdb called clonotypes with MiXCR, one entry per CDR3 protein. The sample carries 500,000 to 600,000 distinct CDR3 sequences, 35% to 55% recorded once. The specimen was peripheral blood or thyroid tissue (not recorded which). These receptors were taken from an adult woman with Graves' disease, either hyperthyroidism or ophthalmopathy (not recorded which).

This chain connects TRBV12-3 or TRBV12-4 to TRBJ1-2, with 10 positions matching TRBD1. The CDR3 loop spans 14 amino acids. Trimming took 5 bases from V and 5 from J; bases not matched to a gene: 5. CDR3 coding DNA: TGTGCCAGCAGTCCCACGGGACAGGGGTATGGCTACACCTTC. The encoded protein is CASSPTGQGYGYTF.

This clonotype has at least ten counts. DNA for the CDR3: TGTGCCAGCAGTTTTGTACACAAGAACACTGAAGCTTTCTTT. It specifies CASSFVHKNTEAFF. The V and J genes are TRBV5-6 and TRBJ1-1; D unclear. The germline gives CDR1 SGHDT, CDR2 YYEEEE. This CDR3 contains 14 residues. The germline V and J ends were trimmed by 5 bases and 1 base, with 12 bases remaining between them.

This clonotype has only a few counts. A much larger clone lies a single base off, so this may be a read error. The J gene is TRBJ1-2, the V gene TRBV4-1; D unclear. The germline gives CDR1 MGHRA, CDR2 YSYEKL. V dropped 4 bases and J dropped 8 bases, with 11 bases sitting between them. The CDR3 totals 12 residues. CDR3 protein: CASSREDRGYTF. The CDR3, as DNA: TGCGCCAGCAGCCGAGAGGATAGAGGCTACACCTTC.

This clonotype was recorded many times. The chain has TRBV9 and TRBJ1-1; D not resolved. CDR3 size: 15 residues. V lost 3 bases and J lost 1, with 13 bases in between. The germline gives CDR1 SGDLS, CDR2 YYNGEE. CDR3 DNA sequence: TGTGCCAGCAGCGAGCACATAAACCCGAACACTGAAGCTTTCTTT. This sequence encodes CASSEHINPNTEAFF. Combining the CDR3 with reference TRBV9 and TRBJ1-1 gives the whole variable domain DSGVTQTPKHLITATGQRVTLRCSPRSGDLSVYWYQQSLDQGLQFLIQYYNGEERAKGNILERFSAQQFPDLHSELNLSSLELGDSALYFCASSEHINPNTEAFFGQGTRLTVV.

CDR3 bases: TGTGCCAGCAGTTTAACCGGATCGCCAGGCGAGCAGTACTTC. Translating it yields CASSLTGSPGEQYF. The V and J genes are TRBV28 and TRBJ2-7; D not resolved. The CDR3 totals 14 residues. The V and J ends lost 2 bases and 6 bases respectively, with 14 bases between them. Germline V gene data show CDR1 as MDHEN and CDR2 as SYDVKM.

This clonotype has at least ten counts. The genes are TRBV11-2 and TRBJ2-7, with D uncertain. CDR1 and CDR2 (germline): SGHAT, FQNNGV. Trimming took off 5 bases at V and 4 bases at J, with 9 bases between the two ends. There are 12 residues in the CDR3. The CDR3 sequence is CASSPDLYEQYF. CDR3 sequence (DNA): TGTGCCAGCAGCCCCGATCTGTACGAGCAGTACTTC.

This clonotype has just one count. This chain connects TRBV15 to TRBJ2-5; no clear D. V was trimmed by 8 bases and J by 2 bases, leaving 18 bases between them. Germline V gene lookup returns CDR1 LNHNV and CDR2 YYDKDF (reference sequence). The length of the CDR3 is 15 residues. DNA for the CDR3: TGTGCCACCGGACCGGCCTTAAACACTCAAGAGACCCAGTACTTC. It codes for CATGPALNTQETQYF.

This clonotype was detected a few times. The chain recombines TRBV14 with TRBJ1-5, with D uncertain. The CDR3 contains 14 residues. Germline CDR1 and CDR2: SGHDN and FVKESK. The CDR3 sequence is CASPVPYSNQPQHF. The DNA of the CDR3 is TGTGCTAGTCCAGTCCCCTATAGCAATCAGCCCCAGCATTTT.

There are many counts of this clonotype. The chain links TRBV12-3 or TRBV12-4 to TRBJ2-7, with 11 bases matching TRBD2. The CDR3 covers 15 residues. V shed 5 bases, J shed 7 bases, and the junction held 10 bases outside the gene matches. CDR3 DNA sequence: TGTGCCAGCAGTCCTAATAGCGGGAGGGCTCGGGAGCAGTACTTC. Protein product: CASSPNSGRAREQYF.

The genes are TRBV9 and TRBJ1-1; 7 nucleotides align to TRBD1. The CDR3 extends over 15 amino acids. Germline trimming cut 5 bases from V and 1 base from J; bases unmatched to any gene: 8. The germline V gene has CDR1 SGDLS and CDR2 YYNGEE. The CDR3 spells CASSEETGRNTEAFF. As DNA, the CDR3 is TGTGCCAGCAGTGAGGAGACAGGGCGGAACACTGAAGCTTTCTTT.

V is TRBV11-2 and J is TRBJ2-5; no clear D. Germline values: CDR1 SGHAT, CDR2 FQNNGV. This CDR3 has 11 residues. V lost 5 bases and J lost 5, with 6 bases in between. The CDR3 loop reads CASSQPETQYF. The CDR3 DNA reads as TGTGCCAGCAGCCAGCCGGAGACCCAGTACTTC.

The CDR3 sequence: CSTGDLNTEAFF. The CDR3 DNA reads as TGCAGCACAGGGGATCTGAACACTGAAGCTTTCTTT. This chain connects TRBV20-1 to TRBJ1-1, with 7 bases fitting TRBD1. Germline CDR1 is DFQATT and CDR2 is SNEGSKA (reference sequence). CDR3 length equals 12 residues.

Turning to this clonotype: A junction boundary mismatches the germline segment, possibly from a read error. This chain joins TRBV6-5 and TRBJ2-5, with TRBD2 matching over 8 bases. The CDR3 is 17 amino acids. Germline CDR1 MNHEY, CDR2 SVGAGI. CDR3 DNA: TGTGCCATCAGTGGAGGGTCGGACGGGAGGGTGGGGGAGACCCAGTACTTC. Amino acids: CAISGGSDGRVGETQYF.

A word on this clonotype: A junction end diverges from the germline sequence, so it may reflect a read error. The chain has TRBV20-1 and TRBJ2-7, with D possibly matching TRBD2 (5 bases). The CDR3 spans 13 residues. Germline V gene lookup returns CDR1 DFQATT and CDR2 SNEGSKA (reference sequence). The CDR3 protein is CSTRDLRYYEQYF. The CDR3 nucleotides read TGCAGTACTAGAGACCTGAGATACTACGAGCAGTACTTC.

This clonotype was detected only a few times. The chain links TRBV20-1 to TRBJ2-5; no clear D gene. The CDR3 has 11 residues. The V and J ends lost 6 bases and 0 bases respectively, with 5 bases between them. Looked up from germline, CDR1 is DFQATT and CDR2 is SNEGSKA (reference sequence). CDR3 protein: CSAGYQETQYF. In DNA form, the CDR3 reads TGCAGTGCGGGATACCAAGAGACCCAGTACTTC.

This clonotype was seen only once. The chain combines TRBV20-1 with TRBJ1-5, with unresolved D. CDR3 size: 15 residues. Germline V lookup: CDR1 DFQATT, CDR2 SNEGSKA (reference sequence). The V end was cut by 6 bases, the J end by 1 base, with 16 bases between. The CDR3 spells CSASSPDMSNQPQHF. DNA for the CDR3: TGCAGTGCCAGCAGCCCCGACATGAGCAATCAGCCCCAGCATTTT.

In regard to this clonotype: Compared with germline, one end of the junction differs, possibly owing to a read error. The CDR3: CASSPRHLAEAF. The CDR3, as DNA: TGTGCCAGCAGCCCCCGACATCTAGCTGAAGCTTTC. The genes are TRBV7-6 and TRBJ2-6; TRBD2 might be the D (5 bases). The length of the CDR3 is 12 residues. Germline V CDR1 and CDR2: SGHVS, FNYEAQ.

The chain employs TRBV7-6 and TRBJ1-6; D is ambiguous. Germline lookup yields CDR1 SGHVS and CDR2 FNYEAQ. CDR3 length: 15 amino acids. Trimming shortened V by 4 bases and J by 8 bases, and 15 bases separated the two germline ends. The CDR3 DNA follows: TGTGCCAGCAGCTATGGAGGAAACCCTCATTCACCCCTCCACTTT. Translating it yields CASSYGGNPHSPLHF.

The V gene is TRBV7-8, the J gene TRBJ2-7; D is possibly TRBD2 (6 bases). CDR1 and CDR2 (germline): SGHVS, FQNEAQ. The CDR3 extends over 16 amino acids. V was cut by 1 base and J by 3 bases, with 16 bases left in between. Written as DNA, the CDR3 is TGTGCCAGCAGCTTAGTGGAAGCGGAGGGGAACTACGAGCAGTACTTC. It encodes CASSLVEAEGNYEQYF. Full variable domain (outside the CDR3, taken from reference TRBV7-8 and TRBJ2-7): GAGVSQSPRYKVAKRGQDVALRCDPISGHVSLFWYQQALGQGPEFLTYFQNEAQLDKSGLPSDRFFAERPEGSVSTLKIQRTQQEDSAVYLCASSLVEAEGNYEQYFGPGTRLTVT.

This clonotype was counted at least ten times. The chain recombines TRBV7-9 with TRBJ2-6; 8 nucleotides line up with TRBD2. The CDR3 extends over 21 amino acids. V gave up 5 bases and J gave up 1 base; unmatched junction bases: 19. The germline CDR1 and CDR2 sequences are SEHNR and FQNEAQ (reference sequence). The CDR3 DNA reads TGTGCCAGCAGCATCGGTCGGTTCGGGACTAGGGGCCTTTCTGGGGCCAACGTCCTGACTTTC. This sequence encodes CASSIGRFGTRGLSGANVLTF.